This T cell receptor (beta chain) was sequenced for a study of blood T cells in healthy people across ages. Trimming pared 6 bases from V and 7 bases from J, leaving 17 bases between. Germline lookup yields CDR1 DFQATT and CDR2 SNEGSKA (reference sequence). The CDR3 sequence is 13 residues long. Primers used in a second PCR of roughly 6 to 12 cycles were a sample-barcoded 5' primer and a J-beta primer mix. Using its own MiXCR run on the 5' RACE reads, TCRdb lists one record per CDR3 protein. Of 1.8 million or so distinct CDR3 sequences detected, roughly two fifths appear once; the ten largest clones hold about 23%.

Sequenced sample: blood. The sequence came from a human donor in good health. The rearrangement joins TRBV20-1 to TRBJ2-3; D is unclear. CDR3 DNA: TGCAGTGCGTGGCAACACGCAGAACATACGCAGTATTTT. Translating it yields CSAWQHAEHTQYF.